These T cell receptor beta chains were read from a single sample in a study of blood T cell repertoires in COVID-19. This table comes from immunoSEQ multiplex PCR, and its TCRdb copy is limited to in-frame clones, with some not included. The sample holds 50,000 or so clones, roughly 81% seen once. Material: peripheral blood. These receptors all stem from a woman in her sixties or seventies with acute or convalescent COVID-19. Each CDR3 is given with its conserved first and last residue. D genes are given only for firm matches. Clone size is stated in some rows and not others, as once, few, many or a class when expanded.

cdr3_nt	cdr3_aa	clone_size	v_call	j_call	d_call
TGTGCCAGCAGCTTTGGGACAGGGGGCAATTCACCCCTCCACTTT	CASSFGTGGNSPLHF	NA	TRBV7-9	TRBJ1-6	TRBD1
TGTGCCACCAGCAGAGGAGATAGCGGGAGCTACGAGCAGTACTTC	CATSRGDSGSYEQYF	NA	TRBV15	TRBJ2-7	TRBD2
TGTGCCAGCACCAAGCAGGGGGCTGGCTATGGCTACACCTTC	CASTKQGAGYGYTF	few	TRBV2	TRBJ1-2	TRBD1
TGTGCCACCAGTGATACAGGGTTGGATGGCTACACCTTC	CATSDTGLDGYTF	NA	TRBV24-1	TRBJ1-2	NA
TGTGCCAGCAGCCCCTCAACTAATTACTACGAGCAGTACTTC	CASSPSTNYYEQYF	NA	TRBV7-8	TRBJ2-7	NA
TGTGCCAGCAGCGAAGTACAGGGGCCCCAGCATTTT	CASSEVQGPQHF	NA	TRBV7-8	TRBJ1-5	NA
TGTGCCAGCACGCTAAGCAAGCGTGAGCAGTTCTTC	CASTLSKREQFF	once	TRBV2	TRBJ2-1	NA
TGTGCCAGCAGCTTGGTGCCAGGGGACTATGGCTACACCTTC	CASSLVPGDYGYTF	NA	TRBV5-5	TRBJ1-2	NA
TGCGCCAGCAGCTTCGAGAAGTTGGGCACAGATACGCAGTATTTT	CASSFEKLGTDTQYF	NA	TRBV5-1	TRBJ2-3	NA
TGTGCCAGCAGCCAAGTAGGGGTCACTGAAGCTTTCTTT	CASSQVGVTEAFF	NA	TRBV3-1/TRBV3-2	TRBJ1-1	NA
TGTGCCAGCAGTGACCGGACTAGCTCCTACGAGCAGTACTTC	CASSDRTSSYEQYF	NA	TRBV25-1	TRBJ2-7	TRBD2
TGCAGTGCTAGGAGGGCGGACGAGCAGTACTTC	CSARRADEQYF	NA	TRBV20-1	TRBJ2-7	NA
TGTGCCAGCAGCCCACAGGGGGCCGGGGAAAAACTGTTTTTT	CASSPQGAGEKLFF	NA	TRBV7-9	TRBJ1-4	TRBD1
TGTGCCAGCAGTTACAATGGACAGATTCTCCACGAGCAGTACTTC	CASSYNGQILHEQYF	NA	TRBV6-5	TRBJ2-7	NA
TGTGCCAGCCAACTGAGGGCGACAGGGTTCTTCACAGATACGCAGTATTTT	CASQLRATGFFTDTQYF	NA	TRBV27	TRBJ2-3	TRBD1
TGTGCCAGCAGCTTAGGACAGGGGGAGCTTTATGGCTACACCTTC	CASSLGQGELYGYTF	NA	TRBV7-3	TRBJ1-2	TRBD1
TGTGCCAGCAGCCAAGAGGCGGGGGGCGGGAGCCGAAACACTGAAGCTTTCTTT	CASSQEAGGGSRNTEAFF	NA	TRBV4-2	TRBJ1-1	NA
TGTGCCAGCAGCCAGCCCCCGGGACAGGGCGATAATTCACCCCTCCACTTT	CASSQPPGQGDNSPLHF	NA	TRBV3-1/TRBV3-2	TRBJ1-6	TRBD1
TGTGCCAGCAGCGAGACAGGGTACTCCTACAATGAGCAGTTCTTC	CASSETGYSYNEQFF	NA	TRBV6-5	TRBJ2-1	TRBD1
TGCGCCAGCAGCTTGGCCCAGGGGAACACTGAAGCTTTCTTT	CASSLAQGNTEAFF	NA	TRBV5-1	TRBJ1-1	NA
TGCGCCAGTCAGCCCCTAGCGGGGATCTACGAGCAGTACTTC	CASQPLAGIYEQYF	NA	TRBV5-1	TRBJ2-7	TRBD2
TGTGCCAGCAGCTTAATCCTGGGCAGGGGTAATAGCGGGACGTACGAGCAGTACTTC	CASSLILGRGNSGTYEQYF	NA	TRBV7-9	TRBJ2-7	TRBD2
TGTGCCAGCAGTGCGCGTTTTGCGAACACCGGGGAGCTGTTTTTT	CASSARFANTGELFF	NA	TRBV2	TRBJ2-2	NA
TGTGCCAGCTCACAAGACAGGGGTAATCAGCCCCAGCATTTT	CASSQDRGNQPQHF	NA	TRBV18	TRBJ1-5	TRBD1
TGTGCCAGCAGCTTCGGACAGGGGTTCTATAATTCACCCCTCCACTTT	CASSFGQGFYNSPLHF	medium-sized	TRBV7-9	TRBJ1-6	TRBD1
TGCGCCAGCAGCCAAGGGTTCGGCGGACAGGGGACGAATGGCTACACCTTC	CASSQGFGGQGTNGYTF	NA	TRBV4-1	TRBJ1-2	TRBD1
TGTGCCAGCAGTTTTCGGAGGACAGGGTCGATAAGTTCACCCCTCCACTTT	CASSFRRTGSISSPLHF	NA	TRBV28	TRBJ1-6	TRBD1
TGTGCCAGCAGCGACCGTTGGACAGGGATTGAAAAACTGTTTTTT	CASSDRWTGIEKLFF	NA	TRBV28	TRBJ1-4	TRBD1
TGTGCCAGTAGTATTGGACTCTATAATTCACCCCTCCACTTT	CASSIGLYNSPLHF	NA	TRBV19	TRBJ1-6	NA
TGTGCCAGCAGCTTACTGGCTAGCGGCAAATACAATGAGCAGTTCTTC	CASSLLASGKYNEQFF	NA	TRBV7-3	TRBJ2-1	TRBD2
TGTGCCAGCAGTCGCCTAAGCGCGGCGGGGGTATCCACAGATACGCAGTATTTT	CASSRLSAAGVSTDTQYF	NA	TRBV11-2	TRBJ2-3	TRBD2
TGTGCCAGCAAAACAGTGACAGGGCGCGATCAAGCTTTCTTT	CASKTVTGRDQAFF	NA	TRBV28	TRBJ1-1	TRBD1
TGCGCCAGCAGCTTCGGACAGGGGGAAGGTGGAAACACCATATATTTT	CASSFGQGEGGNTIYF	NA	TRBV5-1	TRBJ1-3	TRBD1
TGTGCCACCAGTGGCAGGCGCACAGATACGCAGTATTTT	CATSGRRTDTQYF	NA	TRBV24-1	TRBJ2-3	NA
TGTGCCAGCAGCGCCTGGGGCAGGGGGAGCTATGGCTACACCTTC	CASSAWGRGSYGYTF	NA	TRBV11-2	TRBJ1-2	TRBD1
TGTGCCAGCAGGGCTCGGACAGGGCTGCGCAATCAGCCCCAGCATTTT	CASRARTGLRNQPQHF	NA	TRBV28	TRBJ1-5	TRBD1
TGCGCCAGCAGCTCTGCGACAGGAGCAGGCAACTATGGCTACACCTTC	CASSSATGAGNYGYTF	NA	TRBV5-1	TRBJ1-2	NA
TGCGCCAGTACAACTAGCGGGGGGAAAGAGACCCAGTACTTC	CASTTSGGKETQYF	NA	TRBV5-1	TRBJ2-5	TRBD2
TGTGCCAGCAGCCCGACCTCCGGGACAGGGGGCCTTGGCTACACCTTC	CASSPTSGTGGLGYTF	few	TRBV3-1/TRBV3-2	TRBJ1-2	TRBD1
TGCGGAGCAGGGGATTCACCCCTCCACTTT	CGAGDSPLHF	few	TRBV20-1	TRBJ1-6	NA
TGTGCCAGCAGTCAGGGGCTGGACACTGAAGCTTTCTTT	CASSQGLDTEAFF	once	TRBV2	TRBJ1-1	NA
TGTGCCAGCAGTTTCCCGGGACAGGGACCTCAGCCCCAGCATTTT	CASSFPGQGPQPQHF	NA	TRBV6-6	TRBJ1-5	TRBD1
TGTGCCAGCAGTCCCGGACTGGGCTACGAGCAGTACTTC	CASSPGLGYEQYF	NA	TRBV28	TRBJ2-7	NA
TGTGCCAGCAGTTACTCGAAGAGGAGAATGAACACTGAAGCTTTCTTT	CASSYSKRRMNTEAFF	NA	TRBV6-5	TRBJ1-1	NA
TGTGCCAGCAGCATACAGAACGATCAGCCCCAGCATTTT	CASSIQNDQPQHF	once	TRBV7-2	TRBJ1-5	NA
TGTGCCAGCAGTCCGGACAGGGTGTCGGACACCATATATTTT	CASSPDRVSDTIYF	once	TRBV6-5	TRBJ1-3	TRBD1
TGTGCCAGCAGTGTAAAGGGGGCGCATGGCTACACCTTC	CASSVKGAHGYTF	NA	TRBV2	TRBJ1-2	TRBD1
TGTGCCAGCAGCCTCCAACAGGGGAGCAATCAGCCCCAGCATTTT	CASSLQQGSNQPQHF	once	TRBV7-2	TRBJ1-5	TRBD1
TGTGCCAGCAGCCCTAGCTCCTATAATTCACCCCTCCACTTT	CASSPSSYNSPLHF	once	TRBV28	TRBJ1-6	NA
TGTGCCAGCAGCTCCCTGGGTGTGACAGGGAGCAGAGAGCCCCAGCATTTT	CASSSLGVTGSREPQHF	once	TRBV11-2	TRBJ1-5	TRBD1
TGTGCCAGCAAAACAGGGAGCACCGGGGAGCTGTTTTTT	CASKTGSTGELFF	NA	TRBV6-5	TRBJ2-2	NA